The rows below give T cell receptor beta chains drawn from one sample of a study of shared clonotypes between healthy human individuals. Measured with immunoSEQ multiplex PCR; TCRdb has only the in-frame clones, and not every one. Of about 2,500,000 clones detected, around nine tenths appear once; the ten largest clones hold 0.14%. Sequences were obtained from naive CD4+ T cells sorted from blood. The receptors here all came from a man aged 18 to 30 in good health. Each CDR3 is given with its conserved first and last residue. A D gene is named only where the DNA matches it firmly. Size values are once, few and many counts, or a class for expanded clones, and some rows have none.

>TRBJ2-1|-|once|TRBV11-2
CASSSPGGNEQFF
TGTGCCAGCAGCTCCCCAGGCGGGAATGAGCAGTTCTTC
>TRBJ2-3|TRBD1|-|TRBV10-3
CAILGQGTDTQYF
TGTGCCATTCTGGGACAGGGCACAGATACGCAGTATTTT
>TRBJ1-1|-|-|TRBV5-4
CASSLDRNTEAFF
TGTGCCAGCAGCTTGGATCGCAACACTGAAGCTTTCTTT
>TRBJ2-5|-|-|TRBV2
CASSRDLWETQYF
TGTGCCAGCAGTCGGGACTTATGGGAGACCCAGTACTTC
>TRBJ2-7|-|-|TRBV18
CASSPPDLPYEQYF
TGTGCCAGCTCACCCCCGGACCTTCCCTACGAGCAGTACTTC
>TRBJ1-3|-|once|TRBV19
CASSPLGGSGNTIYF
TGTGCCAGTAGCCCCCTGGGGGGATCTGGAAACACCATATATTTT
>TRBJ1-3|-|-|TRBV27
CASKMMSSGNTIYF
TGTGCCAGCAAGATGATGAGTTCTGGAAACACCATATATTTT
>TRBJ2-5|TRBD2|-|TRBV7-2
CASSLSGGIQETQYF
TGTGCCAGCAGCTTAAGCGGGGGGATCCAAGAGACCCAGTACTTC
>TRBJ2-7|-|-|TRBV10-3
CATKVPGQSYEQYF
TGTGCCACCAAAGTACCCGGACAGTCCTACGAGCAGTACTTC
>TRBJ2-2|TRBD1|-|TRBV4-3
CASSHVLSTGGMAGRETGELFF
TGCGCCAGCAGCCACGTACTCTCGACAGGGGGCATGGCTGGGAGGGAAACCGGGGAGCTGTTTTTT